The T cell receptor beta chain under discussion was sequenced for a study of radiotherapy plus CTLA-4 blockade in lung cancer (dated by TCRdb to 2017 to 2018). Turning to the overall study: Objective responses were observed in about 17% of enrolled patients, and disease control was achieved in approximately 32%. Study-level results and caveats: The strongest predictors of response, as reported, were early dynamic changes in blood T cell clones along with a rise in serum interferon-beta after radiation. After treatment with radiotherapy and ipilimumab, TCR clones that originated in tumors expanded in peripheral blood.

Library construction relied on the immunoSEQ multiplex PCR assay. TCRdb holds this immuneACCESS table with in-frame rearrangements only. Some clones are missing; in checked studies, unresolved V genes explain under half, and the rest has no known cause. The sample profile shows 56,000 or so clones; 70% to 85% of them were found once. Clones ranked in the top ten supply around 17% of the sample. The study tested focal radiation therapy combined with CTLA-4 blockade (ipilimumab) in patients with chemo-refractory metastatic non-small-cell lung cancer. As for this clone: Its antigen is unknown. No per-base quality is available; no much larger clone lies one base away.

Including the terminal cysteine and phenylalanine, the CDR3 comprises 14 residues. The only DNA kept is the CDR3, 42 bases in frame from the first base. V is clipped by 2 bases and J by 1 base, and the sequence between their germline boundaries is 9 bases long. CDR1 and CDR2 are drawn from the germline V gene: ENHRY, SYGVKD. The sequence was obtained from a human donor with non-small cell lung cancer who had a complete response to radiotherapy plus ipilimumab. The material was peripheral blood, obtained from a patient treated with radiotherapy plus ipilimumab. This chain joins TRBV10-3 to TRBJ2-7; TRBD1 is perhaps the D gene, given 6 matching bases. Here is the DNA: TGTGCCATCAGTGAGACAGGGCCTTCCTACGAGCAGTACTTC. Its amino acids are CAISETGPSYEQYF.